Listed below are T cell receptor beta chains from one sample, sequenced in a study of blood T cell repertoires in COVID-19. Profiled with immunoSEQ multiplex PCR; TCRdb holds only in-frame clones, not every one. The profile shows fewer than 500,000 clones, around 86% of them singletons. The sample taken for sequencing was peripheral blood. These receptors all stem from a woman aged 30 to 39 with active or convalescent COVID-19. Both conserved end residues are part of each CDR3.

len: 14
j_gene: TRBJ1-5
v_gene: TRBV2
CDR3aa: CASSTDRYNQPQHF

len: 14
j_gene: TRBJ2-3
v_gene: TRBV25-1
CDR3aa: CASSDSGGVDTQYF

len: 12
j_gene: TRBJ2-1
v_gene: TRBV2
CDR3aa: CASSDGTRRQFF

len: 14
j_gene: TRBJ2-1
v_gene: TRBV13
CDR3aa: CASSIRTRANEQFF

len: 12
j_gene: TRBJ2-2
v_gene: TRBV13
CDR3aa: CASSTSTGELFF

len: 16
j_gene: TRBJ1-5
v_gene: TRBV19
CDR3aa: CASSTSGVRSNQPQHF

len: 16
j_gene: TRBJ2-1
v_gene: TRBV4-2
CDR3aa: CASSQDERGNYNEQFF

len: 17
j_gene: TRBJ1-5
v_gene: TRBV6-2/TRBV6-3
CDR3aa: CASSPDYRVSGNQPQHF

len: 14
j_gene: TRBJ1-1
v_gene: TRBV5-1
CDR3aa: CASSEGGSFTEAFF

len: 15
j_gene: TRBJ2-3
v_gene: TRBV6-5
CDR3aa: CASSYSGTGRDTQYF

len: 14
j_gene: TRBJ1-2
v_gene: TRBV7-8
CDR3aa: CASSLGASNYGYTF

len: 17
j_gene: TRBJ2-1
v_gene: TRBV7-9
CDR3aa: CASSLEGAPEPDYEQFF

len: 14
j_gene: TRBJ2-5
v_gene: TRBV7-2
CDR3aa: CASSLYRYQETQYF

len: 16
j_gene: TRBJ2-2
v_gene: TRBV25-1
CDR3aa: CASSEGGGFRTGELFF

len: 16
j_gene: TRBJ2-1
v_gene: TRBV11-3
CDR3aa: CASSLEGASSYNEQFF

len: 15
j_gene: TRBJ2-2
v_gene: TRBV6-5
CDR3aa: CASTVQGVNTGELFF

len: 14
j_gene: TRBJ2-7
v_gene: TRBV6-2/TRBV6-3
CDR3aa: CASSYRQPSYEQYF

len: 17
j_gene: TRBJ2-3
v_gene: TRBV4-1
CDR3aa: CASSQAVRTGPADTQYF

len: 14
j_gene: TRBJ2-3
v_gene: TRBV4-1
CDR3aa: CASSLASGGDTQYF

len: 17
j_gene: TRBJ2-2
v_gene: TRBV7-7
CDR3aa: CASSQGMSGTNTGELFF

len: 15
j_gene: TRBJ2-1
v_gene: TRBV6-5
CDR3aa: CATQAADYDNNEQFF

len: 14
j_gene: TRBJ1-1
v_gene: TRBV7-8
CDR3aa: CASSFLQGGTEAFF

len: 16
j_gene: TRBJ2-7
v_gene: TRBV4-1
CDR3aa: CASSQEDRRLTYEQYF

len: 13
j_gene: TRBJ1-2
v_gene: TRBV12-3/TRBV12-4
CDR3aa: CASTPQGAQGYTF

len: 14
j_gene: TRBJ2-7
v_gene: TRBV6-1
CDR3aa: CASSEAQGGDEQYF

len: 12
j_gene: TRBJ1-1
v_gene: TRBV6-5
CDR3aa: CASSSRYTEAFF

len: 16
j_gene: TRBJ1-6
v_gene: TRBV5-1
CDR3aa: CASSLGYRGRDSPLHF

len: 13
j_gene: TRBJ2-2
v_gene: TRBV12-3/TRBV12-4
CDR3aa: CASRRVMTGELFF

len: 19
j_gene: TRBJ2-1
v_gene: TRBV7-8
CDR3aa: CASSQSMGGNSLRGNEQFF

len: 16
j_gene: TRBJ1-1
v_gene: TRBV21-1
CDR3aa: CASSTRQGRLNTEAFF

len: 18
j_gene: TRBJ2-5
v_gene: TRBV5-1
CDR3aa: CASSSPPGGVLKGETQYF

len: 16
j_gene: TRBJ1-3
v_gene: TRBV4-1
CDR3aa: CASSQDWDRAGNTIYF

len: 12
j_gene: TRBJ2-7
v_gene: TRBV5-6
CDR3aa: CASSFRSYEQYF

len: 14
j_gene: TRBJ1-2
v_gene: TRBV5-1
CDR3aa: CASSSGTGVYGYTF

len: 13
j_gene: TRBJ2-7
v_gene: TRBV29-1
CDR3aa: CSVEGQGTYEQYF

len: 13
j_gene: TRBJ1-1
v_gene: TRBV30
CDR3aa: CAWNNRMNTEAFF

len: 13
j_gene: TRBJ2-7
v_gene: TRBV4-1
CDR3aa: CASSQGAIYEQYF

len: 16
j_gene: TRBJ2-7
v_gene: TRBV2
CDR3aa: CASRHPLLAGTYEQYF

len: 13
j_gene: TRBJ2-1
v_gene: TRBV18
CDR3aa: CASSPTVYNEQFF